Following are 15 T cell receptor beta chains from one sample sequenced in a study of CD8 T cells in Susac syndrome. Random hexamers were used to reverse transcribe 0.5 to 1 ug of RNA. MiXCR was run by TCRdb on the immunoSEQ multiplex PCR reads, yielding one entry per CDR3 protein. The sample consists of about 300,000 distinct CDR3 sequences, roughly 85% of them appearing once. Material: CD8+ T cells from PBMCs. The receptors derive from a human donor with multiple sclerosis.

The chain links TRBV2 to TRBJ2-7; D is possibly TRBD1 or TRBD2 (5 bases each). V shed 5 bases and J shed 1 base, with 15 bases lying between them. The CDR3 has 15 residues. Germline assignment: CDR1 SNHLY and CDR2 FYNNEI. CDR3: CASSSGAALSYEQYF. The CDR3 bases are TGTGCCAGCAGTTCCGGGGCTGCGCTTTCCTACGAGCAGTACTTC.

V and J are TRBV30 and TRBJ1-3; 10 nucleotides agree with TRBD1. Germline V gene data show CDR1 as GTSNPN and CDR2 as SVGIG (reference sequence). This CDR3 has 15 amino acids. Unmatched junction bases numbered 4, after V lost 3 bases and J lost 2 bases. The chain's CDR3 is CAWSPGTGAGNTIYF. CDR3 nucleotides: TGTGCCTGGAGCCCCGGGACAGGGGCTGGAAACACCATATATTTT.

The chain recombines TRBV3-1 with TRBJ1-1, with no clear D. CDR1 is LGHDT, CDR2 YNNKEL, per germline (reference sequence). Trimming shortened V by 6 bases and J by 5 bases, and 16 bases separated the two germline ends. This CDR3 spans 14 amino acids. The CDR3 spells CASRDFGPGTEAFF. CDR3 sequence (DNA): TGTGCCAGCAGGGATTTCGGACCGGGAACTGAAGCTTTCTTT.

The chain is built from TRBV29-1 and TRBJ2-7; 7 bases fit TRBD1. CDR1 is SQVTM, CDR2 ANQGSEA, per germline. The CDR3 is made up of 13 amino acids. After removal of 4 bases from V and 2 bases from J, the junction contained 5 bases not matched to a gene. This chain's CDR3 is CSVADRETYEQYF. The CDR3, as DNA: TGCAGCGTTGCTGACAGGGAAACCTACGAGCAGTACTTC.

The CDR3 sequence is CASSSGRDGTDTQYF. In DNA, the CDR3 is TGTGCCAGCAGTTCAGGGCGGGATGGCACAGATACGCAGTATTTT. This chain joins TRBV28 and TRBJ2-3; weak D call: TRBD2 (6 bases). Germline-derived CDR1 and CDR2 are MDHEN and SYDVKM. V gave up 4 bases and J gave up 1 base, with 12 bases separating them. The CDR3 length is 15 residues. The complete variable domain, with remaining parts taken from reference TRBV28 and TRBJ2-3, reads DVKVTQSSRYLVKRTGEKVFLECVQDMDHENMFWYRQDPGLGLRLIYFSYDVKMKEKGDIPEGYSVSREKKERFSLILESASTNQTSMYLCASSSGRDGTDTQYFGPGTRLTVL.

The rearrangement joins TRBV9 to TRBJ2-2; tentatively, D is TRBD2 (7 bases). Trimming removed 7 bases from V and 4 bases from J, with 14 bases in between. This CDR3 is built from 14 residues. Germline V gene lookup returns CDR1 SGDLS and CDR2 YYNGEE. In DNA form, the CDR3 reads TGTGCCAGCTCACGGGGGGCGACCACCGGGGAGCTGTTTTTT. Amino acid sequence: CASSRGATTGELFF.

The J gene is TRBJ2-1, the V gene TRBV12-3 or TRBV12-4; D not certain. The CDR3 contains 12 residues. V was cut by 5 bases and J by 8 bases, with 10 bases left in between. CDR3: CASSPHMDEQFF. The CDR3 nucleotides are TGTGCCAGCAGTCCCCACATGGATGAGCAGTTCTTC.

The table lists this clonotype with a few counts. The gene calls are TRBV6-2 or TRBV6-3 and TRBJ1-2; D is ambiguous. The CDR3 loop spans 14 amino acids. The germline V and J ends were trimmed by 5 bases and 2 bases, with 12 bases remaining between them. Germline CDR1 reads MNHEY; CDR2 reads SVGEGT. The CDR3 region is CASSTAGRNYGYTF. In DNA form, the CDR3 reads TGTGCCAGCAGTACCGCCGGGAGAAACTATGGCTACACCTTC.

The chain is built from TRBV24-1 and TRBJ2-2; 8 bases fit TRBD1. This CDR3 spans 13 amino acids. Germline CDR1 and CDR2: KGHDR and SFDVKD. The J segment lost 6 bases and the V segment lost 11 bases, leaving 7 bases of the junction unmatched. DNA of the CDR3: TGTGCCAGCCGGGACAGGCCTTCCGGGGAGCTGTTTTTT. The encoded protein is CASRDRPSGELFF.

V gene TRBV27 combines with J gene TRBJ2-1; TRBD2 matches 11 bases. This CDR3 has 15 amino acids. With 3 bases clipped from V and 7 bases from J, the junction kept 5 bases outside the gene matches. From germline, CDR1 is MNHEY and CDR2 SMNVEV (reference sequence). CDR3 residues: CASSLVTSGANEQFF. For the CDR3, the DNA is TGTGCCAGCAGTTTGGTGACTAGCGGGGCTAATGAGCAGTTCTTC.

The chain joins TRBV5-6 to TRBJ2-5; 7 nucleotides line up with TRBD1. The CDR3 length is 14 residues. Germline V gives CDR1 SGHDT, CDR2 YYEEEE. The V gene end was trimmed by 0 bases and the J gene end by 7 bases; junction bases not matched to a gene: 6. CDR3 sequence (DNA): TGTGCCAGCAGCTTGGAGGGGGCAGGTGCGACCCAGTACTTC. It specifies CASSLEGAGATQYF.

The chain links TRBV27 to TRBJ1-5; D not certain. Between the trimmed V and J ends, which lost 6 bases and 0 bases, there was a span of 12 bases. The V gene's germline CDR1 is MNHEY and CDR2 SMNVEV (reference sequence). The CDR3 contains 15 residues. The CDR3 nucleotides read TGTGCCAGCAGCGCGGAGGCATATAGCAATCAGCCCCAGCATTTT. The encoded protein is CASSAEAYSNQPQHF.

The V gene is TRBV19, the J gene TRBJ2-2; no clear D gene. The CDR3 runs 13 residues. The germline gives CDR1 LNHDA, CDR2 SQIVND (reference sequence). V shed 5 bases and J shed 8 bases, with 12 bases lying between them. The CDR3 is CASSLTSSGELFF. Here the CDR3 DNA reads TGTGCCAGTAGTCTAACAAGCTCGGGGGAGCTGTTTTTT.

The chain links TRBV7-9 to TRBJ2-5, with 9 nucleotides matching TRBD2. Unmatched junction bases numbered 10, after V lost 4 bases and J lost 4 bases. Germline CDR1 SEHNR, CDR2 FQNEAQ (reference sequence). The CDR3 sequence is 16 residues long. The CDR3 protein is CASSSSGLAGRETQYF. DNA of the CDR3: TGTGCCAGCAGCTCGTCGGGACTAGCTGGGAGAGAGACCCAGTACTTC.

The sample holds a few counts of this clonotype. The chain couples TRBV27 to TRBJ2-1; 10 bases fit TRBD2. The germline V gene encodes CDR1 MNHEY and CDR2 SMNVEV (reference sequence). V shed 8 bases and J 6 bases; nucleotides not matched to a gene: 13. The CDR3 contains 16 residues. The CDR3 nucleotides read TGTGCCAGCTGGGGGGCTAGCGGGAGTCCGGGCAATGAGCAGTTCTTC. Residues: CASWGASGSPGNEQFF.